This TCR beta chain comes out of a study of blood T cells in healthy people across ages. Primers used in a second PCR of about 6 to 11 cycles were a sample-barcoded 5' primer and a J-beta primer mix. TCRdb re-called the 5' RACE reads with MiXCR, one entry per CDR3 protein. This sample has fewer than 800,000 distinct CDR3 sequences, with roughly 30% found just once. This clonotype has a handful of counts. Its matching antigen is unknown. Given a much more abundant clone one base away, this may be a read error. Peripheral blood from each donor was collected in a volume of about 10 milliliters. Points from the study as a whole: It was the long-lived donors that had more naive CD4+ cells and higher diversity than aged donors. Any changes in expanded clonotypes were possibly confounded, as donor CMV status remained unknown.

Sequencing was carried out using blood. The source of this sequence is a woman older than 75 in good health.

CDR3 in amino acids: CASKARGVQETQYF. CDR3 coding DNA: TGTGCCAGCAAAGCGAGGGGTGTACAAGAGACCCAGTACTTC. J is TRBJ2-5 and V is TRBV2, with D possibly called TRBD1 or TRBD2 (5 bases each). The CDR3 consists of 14 residues. Per the germline V gene, CDR1 is SNHLY and CDR2 is FYNNEI. Trimming took 7 bases from V and 2 from J, leaving 14 bases between them.